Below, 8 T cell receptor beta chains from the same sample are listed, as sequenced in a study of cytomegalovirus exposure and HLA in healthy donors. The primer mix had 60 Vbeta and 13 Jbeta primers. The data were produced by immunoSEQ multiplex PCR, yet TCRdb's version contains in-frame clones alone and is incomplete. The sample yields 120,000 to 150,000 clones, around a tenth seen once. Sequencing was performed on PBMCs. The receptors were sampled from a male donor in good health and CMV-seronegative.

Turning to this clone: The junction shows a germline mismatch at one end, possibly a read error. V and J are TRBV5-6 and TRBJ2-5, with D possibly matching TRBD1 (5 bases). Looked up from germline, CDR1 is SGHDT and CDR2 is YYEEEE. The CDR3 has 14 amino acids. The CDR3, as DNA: TGTGCCAGCTGCTTAACAGGTCGGCAAGAGACCCAGTACTTC. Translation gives CASCLTGRQETQYF. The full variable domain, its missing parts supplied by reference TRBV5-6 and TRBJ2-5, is DAGVTQSPTHLIKTRGQQVTLRCSPKSGHDTVSWYQQALGQGPQFIFQYYEEEERQRGNFPDRFSGHQFPNYSSELNVNALLLGDSALYLCASCLTGRQETQYFGPGTRLLVL.

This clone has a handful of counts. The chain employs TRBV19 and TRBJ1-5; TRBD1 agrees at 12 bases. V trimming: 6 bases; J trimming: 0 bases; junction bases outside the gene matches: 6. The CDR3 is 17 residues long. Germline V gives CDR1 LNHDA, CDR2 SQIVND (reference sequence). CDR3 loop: CASRGGQGARSNQPQHF. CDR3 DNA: TGTGCCAGTAGGGGGGGACAGGGGGCCCGTAGCAATCAGCCCCAGCATTTT.

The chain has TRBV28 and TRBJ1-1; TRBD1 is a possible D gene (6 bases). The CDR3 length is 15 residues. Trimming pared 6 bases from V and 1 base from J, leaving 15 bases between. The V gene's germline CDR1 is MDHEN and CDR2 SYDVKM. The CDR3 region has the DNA TGTGCCAGCAGGGGAATAGGACAGCAGAACACTGAAGCTTTCTTT. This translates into CASRGIGQQNTEAFF.

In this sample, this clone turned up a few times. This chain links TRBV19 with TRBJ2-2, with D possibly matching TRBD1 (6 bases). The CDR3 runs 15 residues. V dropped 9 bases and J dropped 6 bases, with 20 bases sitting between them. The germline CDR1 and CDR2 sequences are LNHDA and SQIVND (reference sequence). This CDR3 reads CASTVHRVFPGELFF. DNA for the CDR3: TGTGCCAGCACCGTGCACAGGGTTTTTCCCGGGGAGCTGTTTTTT.

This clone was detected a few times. The CDR3 region has the DNA TGTGCCAGCAGCTCTGCCGGGACAGGGACCGAAGCTTTCTTT. Protein product: CASSSAGTGTEAFF. The genes are TRBV7-9 and TRBJ1-1; 9 bases are a match to TRBD1. Germline CDR1 SEHNR, CDR2 FQNEAQ (reference sequence). V lost 4 bases to trimming and J lost 8 bases; unmatched junction nucleotides: 8. The CDR3 consists of 14 residues.

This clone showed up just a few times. The CDR3 DNA follows: TGTGCCAGCAGCCTTGATGGGACAGGAGTGGCGACCCAGTACTTC. It specifies CASSLDGTGVATQYF. V usage is TRBV7-9 and J usage is TRBJ2-5, with TRBD1 matching 8 bases. This CDR3 has 15 amino acids. Losses at the gene ends were 5 bases for V and 7 bases for J; bases not matched to a gene: 12. Germline CDR1 is SEHNR and CDR2 is FQNEAQ (reference sequence). Based on the CDR3 plus reference TRBV7-9 and TRBJ2-5, the full variable domain is DTGVSQNPRHKITKRGQNVTFRCDPISEHNRLYWYRQTLGQGPEFLTYFQNEAQLEKSRLLSDRFSAERPKGSFSTLEIQRTEQGDSAMYLCASSLDGTGVATQYFGPGTRLLVL.

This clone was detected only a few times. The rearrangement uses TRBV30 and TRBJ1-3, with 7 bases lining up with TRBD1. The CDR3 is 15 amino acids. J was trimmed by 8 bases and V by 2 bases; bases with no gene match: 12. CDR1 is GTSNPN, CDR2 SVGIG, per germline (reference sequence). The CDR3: CAWSRGLQTRDTIYF. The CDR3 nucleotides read TGTGCCTGGAGTAGGGGGCTCCAGACCCGGGACACCATATATTTT.

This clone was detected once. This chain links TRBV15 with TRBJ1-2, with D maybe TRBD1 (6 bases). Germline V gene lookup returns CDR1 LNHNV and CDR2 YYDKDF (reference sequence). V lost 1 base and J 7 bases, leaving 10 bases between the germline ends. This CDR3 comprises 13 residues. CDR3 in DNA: TGTGCCACCAGCAGAGCAGGGGTCGGTGGCTACACCTTC. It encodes CATSRAGVGGYTF.